The TCR beta chain under discussion was sequenced for a study of monozygotic twins with inflammatory bowel disease. General study points: Varied immunosuppressive treatments among patients may have increased repertoire variability. Researchers reported no repertoire similarity difference between concordant and discordant twins, possibly from limited power.

Regarding this clonotype: Its specificity is unknown.

Template switching was used to attach UMIs, which incorporated a 6-nucleotide sample barcode. TCRdb reworked the 5' RACE reads into one entry per CDR3 protein, no DNA. The table for this sample gives around 410,000 distinct CDR3 sequences. The receptor comes from a human donor with ulcerative colitis or Crohn's disease, or a healthy co-twin of an affected twin (not recorded which). Sequenced material: blood.

Here the CDR3 reads CASIPGTGLAKNIQYF. The rearrangement links TRBV19 to TRBJ2-4; the D gene TCRdb calls, TRBD1, cannot be checked with no DNA. Germline V gives CDR1 LNHDA, CDR2 SQIVND (reference sequence). There are 16 residues in the CDR3.